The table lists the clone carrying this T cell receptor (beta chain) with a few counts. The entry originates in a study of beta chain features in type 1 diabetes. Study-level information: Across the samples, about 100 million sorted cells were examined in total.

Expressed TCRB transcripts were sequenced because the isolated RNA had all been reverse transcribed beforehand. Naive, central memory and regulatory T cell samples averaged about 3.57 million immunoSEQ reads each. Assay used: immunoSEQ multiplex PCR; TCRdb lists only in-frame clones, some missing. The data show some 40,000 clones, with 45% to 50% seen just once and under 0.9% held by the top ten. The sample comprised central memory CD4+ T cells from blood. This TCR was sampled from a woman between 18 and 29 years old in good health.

As DNA, the CDR3 is TGTGCCTGGAGTGTACAGGCTGGAAACACCATATATTTT. Translation: CAWSVQAGNTIYF. The rearrangement joins TRBV30 to TRBJ1-3; possibly TRBD1 for D (5 bases). Germline V gives CDR1 GTSNPN, CDR2 SVGIG (reference sequence). V was pared by 0 bases and J by 2 bases, with 5 bases between. The CDR3 is 13 amino acids.